This entry lists 9 T cell receptor beta chains sequenced from one sample in a study of blood T cells in healthy people across ages (dated by TCRdb to between 2014 and 2016). Library preparation used 5' RACE. A second 7 to 11 cycle PCR used a sample-barcoded 5' primer and a J-beta primer mix. The raw public reads went through TCRdb reprocessing: fastp at Q25, MiXCR clone calling, in-frame beta chains kept. Rows with a matching CDR3 protein are joined into one entry that keeps the most common DNA and genes. The sample data list around 1,900,000 distinct CDR3 sequences, and 30% to 40% of these were observed just once. The ten largest clonotypes hold about 21% of the sample. Input material: blood. These receptor sequences come from a human donor in good health.

This clonotype has a single count. The gene calls are TRBV20-1 and TRBJ2-2; unclear D gene. The germline V and J ends were trimmed by 2 bases and 3 bases, with 4 bases remaining between them. Germline V lookup: CDR1 DFQATT, CDR2 SNEGSKA (reference sequence). CDR3 size: 12 residues. CDR3 protein: CSARWHTGELFF. The CDR3 DNA sequence: TGCAGTGCTAGATGGCACACCGGGGAGCTGTTTTTT.

This clonotype has a handful of counts. The genes are TRBV7-2 and TRBJ2-1, with a tentative D call TRBD2 (6 bases). V lost 5 bases, J lost 12 bases, and 14 bases lay in between. The CDR3 sequence is 12 residues long. Germline CDR1 SGHTA, CDR2 FQGNSA. The CDR3 spells CASSLLALRQFF. In DNA form, the CDR3 reads TGTGCCAGCAGCCTCCTAGCGTTGAGGCAGTTCTTC.

J is TRBJ1-1 and V is TRBV20-1; D is uncertain. CDR1 DFQATT and CDR2 SNEGSKA come from the germline V gene (reference sequence). The V end was cut by 6 bases, the J end by 0 bases, with 11 bases between. This CDR3 is 13 amino acids long. This CDR3 is CSATRTVNTEAFF. DNA of the CDR3: TGCAGTGCGACCCGGACGGTGAACACTGAAGCTTTCTTT.

In its sample, this clonotype was seen a few times. V and J are TRBV28 and TRBJ1-5, with a possible D match to TRBD1 (5 bases). Trimming removed 5 bases from V and 9 bases from J, with 11 bases in between. Germline V CDR1 and CDR2: MDHEN, SYDVKM. The CDR3 sequence is 12 residues long. CDR3 sequence: CASSGGLRPQHF. In DNA form, the CDR3 reads TGTGCCAGCAGTGGGGGACTCCGGCCCCAGCATTTT.

The chain links TRBV3-1 to TRBJ2-7, with D possibly being TRBD1 (6 bases). Trimming left V 2 bases short and J 0 bases short, with 14 bases between. The CDR3 contains 16 residues. Germline-derived CDR1 and CDR2 are LGHDT and YNNKEL (reference sequence). CDR3 sequence (DNA): TGTGCCAGCAGCCAAACGGGACAAGTCACCTCCTACGAGCAGTACTTC. Translated: CASSQTGQVTSYEQYF.

The chain combines TRBV6-6 with TRBJ2-2, with D tentatively TRBD2 (6 bases). The germline gives CDR1 MNHNY, CDR2 SVGAGI (reference sequence). V was pared by 4 bases and J by 8 bases, with 14 bases between. CDR3 length: 14 residues. The CDR3 region is CASSLGPEGGELFF. The CDR3 region has the DNA TGTGCCAGCAGTTTGGGACCGGAGGGAGGGGAGCTGTTTTTT.

At least ten counts were recorded for this clonotype. The rearrangement joins TRBV7-6 to TRBJ2-3; D may be TRBD2 (6 bases). The CDR3 is 15 amino acids. V was cut by 6 bases and J by 1 base, with 14 bases left in between. Germline CDR1 and CDR2: SGHVS and FNYEAQ. CDR3 residues: CASSPGGGRTDTQYF. The CDR3, as DNA: TGTGCCAGCAGTCCTGGGGGAGGACGCACAGATACGCAGTATTTT.

This clonotype was counted many times. The rearrangement uses TRBV29-1 and TRBJ2-6, with D unresolved. Trimming removed 4 bases from V and 2 bases from J, with 6 bases in between. Per the germline V gene, CDR1 is SQVTM and CDR2 is ANQGSEA. There are 13 residues in the CDR3. The CDR3 DNA reads TGCAGCGTTGCCCTAACTGGGGCCAACGTCCTGACTTTC. This codes for CSVALTGANVLTF. Supplemented by reference TRBV29-1 and TRBJ2-6, the full variable domain reads SAVISQKPSRDICQRGTSLTIQCQVDSQVTMMFWYRQQPGQSLTLIATANQGSEATYESGFVIDKFPISRPNLTFSTLTVSNMSPEDSSIYLCSVALTGANVLTFGAGSRLTVL.

Comments on this clonotype: One junction end disagrees with the germline gene, perhaps due to a read error. The CDR3 DNA reads as TGTGCCAGCAGCCTAGCGGGCCAGACAGGCCCTATACAAGGCTACACCTTC. It yields the protein CASSLAGQTGPIQGYTF. The rearrangement links TRBV7-2 to TRBJ1-2, with D possibly matching TRBD1 (6 bases). Germline CDR1 is SGHTA and CDR2 is FQGNSA. The CDR3 contains 17 residues.